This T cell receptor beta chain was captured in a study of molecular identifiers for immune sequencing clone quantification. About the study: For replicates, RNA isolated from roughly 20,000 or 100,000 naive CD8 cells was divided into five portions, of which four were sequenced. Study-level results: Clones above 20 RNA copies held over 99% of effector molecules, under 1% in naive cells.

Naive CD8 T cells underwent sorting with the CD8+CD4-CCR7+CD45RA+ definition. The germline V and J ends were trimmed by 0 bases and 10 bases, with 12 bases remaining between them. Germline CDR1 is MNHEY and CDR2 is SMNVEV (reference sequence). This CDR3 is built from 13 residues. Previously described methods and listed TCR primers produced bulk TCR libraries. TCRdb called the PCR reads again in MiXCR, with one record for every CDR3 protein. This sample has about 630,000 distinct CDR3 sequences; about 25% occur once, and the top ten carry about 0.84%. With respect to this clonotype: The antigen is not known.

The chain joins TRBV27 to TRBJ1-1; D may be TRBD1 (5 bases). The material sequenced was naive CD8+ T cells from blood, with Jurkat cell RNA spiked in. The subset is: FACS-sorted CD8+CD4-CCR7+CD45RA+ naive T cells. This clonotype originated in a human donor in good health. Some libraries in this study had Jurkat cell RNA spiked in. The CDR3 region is CASSLSGDRGAFF. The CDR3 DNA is TGTGCCAGCAGTTTATCAGGGGACCGAGGAGCTTTCTTT.